Sequencing of this T cell receptor (beta chain) was carried out in a study of blood T cell repertoires in COVID-19. The assay was immunoSEQ multiplex PCR, and TCRdb's table has in-frame clones only and misses some. The sample has 30,000 to 35,000 clones, around 82% seen once. Germline CDR1 is MDHEN and CDR2 is SYDVKM. V was clipped by 6 bases and J by 2 bases, with 10 bases between them. This CDR3 region has 13 residues. The specimen sequenced was peripheral blood. This TCR was recovered from a man aged 50-59 years with acute or convalescent COVID-19. V and J are TRBV28 and TRBJ2-5, with a tentative D call TRBD2 (6 bases). The CDR3 DNA follows: TGTGCCAGCAGGGCTAGCGCTCAAGAGACCCAGTACTTC. It translates to CASRASAQETQYF.